At least ten counts were recorded for the clone carrying this T cell receptor beta chain. Sample time point: technical triplicate 1. The data belong to a study of neurological immune-mediated disorders. MiXCR was run by TCRdb on the 5' RACE reads, yielding one entry per CDR3 protein. The table lists approximately 36,000 distinct CDR3 sequences, around 10% of them singletons. V trimming: 2 bases; J trimming: 3 bases; junction bases outside the gene matches: 7. CDR1 is SQVTM and CDR2 is ANQGSEA in the germline V gene. The CDR3 length is 16 residues. The chain recombines TRBV29-1 with TRBJ2-1, with 10 bases that match TRBD2. What was sequenced was PBMCs. This clonotype was obtained from a man in his sixties with HTLV-1-associated myelopathy (HAM/TSP). CDR3 amino acids: CSVETLAGAGYNEQFF. The CDR3 DNA sequence: TGCAGCGTTGAAACCCTAGCGGGAGCCGGCTACAATGAGCAGTTCTTC.